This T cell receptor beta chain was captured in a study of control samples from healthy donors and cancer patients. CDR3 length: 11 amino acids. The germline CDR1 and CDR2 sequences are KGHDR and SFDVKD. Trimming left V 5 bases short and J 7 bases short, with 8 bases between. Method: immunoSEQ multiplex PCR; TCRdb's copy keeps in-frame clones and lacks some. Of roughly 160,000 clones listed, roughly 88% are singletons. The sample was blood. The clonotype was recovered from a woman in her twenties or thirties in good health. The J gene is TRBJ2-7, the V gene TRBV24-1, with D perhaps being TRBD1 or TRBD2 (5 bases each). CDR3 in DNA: TGTGCCACCAGTGCTGGGGGAGAGCAGTACTTC. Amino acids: CATSAGGEQYF.